This TCR beta chain is drawn from a study of shared clonotypes between healthy human individuals. Germline CDR1 reads MNHEY; CDR2 reads SMNVEV (reference sequence). The CDR3 loop spans 15 amino acids. V was shortened by 7 bases and J by 5 bases, with 18 bases between the two germline ends. TCRdb's table, derived via immunoSEQ multiplex PCR, lists solely in-frame clones and lacks some. The sample consists of about 870,000 clones, 92% of them appearing once. About this clone: No antigen is known for it.

Study-level points and caveats: The authors sampled blood alone, and tissue repertoires likely differ.

As defined, naive CD8 cells were CD45RO-negative and positively selected for CCR7, with terminally differentiated effector memory CD45RA+ cells excluded. The sequencing input was naive CD8+ T cells sorted from blood. The rearrangement uses TRBV27 and TRBJ1-5, with TRBD1 as a possible D gene (6 bases). The sequence was collected from a young man in good health. CDR3 loop: CASKSGVASHQPQHF. CDR3 nucleotides: TGTGCCAGCAAGTCAGGGGTCGCCTCCCATCAGCCCCAGCATTTT.